This entry describes one TCR beta chain. This clone was detected once. Its antigen is unknown. Per-nucleotide qualities are absent, and no much larger clonotype sits a single base away. There are 13 amino acids in the CDR3, from cysteine to phenylalanine inclusive. CDR3 DNA is the only sequence kept; it has 39 bases, read in frame from the first base. V is reduced by 7 bases and J by 4 bases, leaving a spacing of 13 bases between them. CDR1 and CDR2 are drawn from the germline V gene: SNHLY, FYNNEI. The meaning of the sample's time point label: about 28 days (+/-7) after the second vaccine dose. AZD1222 recipients whose second dose came at about 4 weeks and those whose second dose came at about 12 weeks were combined into one group, since spike-specific TCR depth and breadth did not differ between the two schedules. Vaccinee samples were obtained from the UK trials COV001 and COV002, which included a single-blind randomized controlled phase 2/3 trial of AZD1222 (ChAdOx1 nCoV-19) in healthy adults. For TCRbeta chain sequencing, PBMC samples from trial participants were taken at day 0 and at day 28 after the second dose.

The CDR3 regions of human TCRbeta chains were analyzed by immunosequencing. The study's processing was this. TCRs in the repertoires were compared against a reference library of SARS-CoV-2-specific TCRs that had been generated with the MIRA antigen-specificity platform. Breadth meant the fraction of unique TCRs that were SARS-CoV-2-associated, whereas depth meant the fraction of total T cells that were SARS-CoV-2-associated. Using the MIRA data, each spike-specific TCR was mapped to the spike region that the TCR reacts to and placed in a CD4 or CD8 class. Log10-transformed breadth and depth values were compared by one-way ANOVA with Sidak's multiple comparisons tests. This is the immuneACCESS table as TCRdb keeps it, with only in-frame sequences that have V and J called. A part of the clones is gone; compared with another copy, unresolved V genes explain less than half, and the rest is unexplained. The V and J calls and clone size were taken over from that table, and D and trimming were inferred from the DNA. In all, the sample holds about 160,000 clones, and roughly 90% of those were seen once. About 4.3% of the sample is in the top ten clones.

The record originates from a study of T cell responses to AZD1222 COVID-19 vaccine (dated by TCRdb to about 2021). Regarding the research as a whole: A total of 230 to 250 trial participants underwent TCR sequencing, of whom about 200 received two doses of AZD1222 and roughly 25 received two doses of the MenACWY control vaccine. Trial participants were enrolled into age subgroups of 18-55, 56-69 and 70-plus years, which contained 148, 28 and 57 TCR-sequenced participants, respectively. What the study reported, not specific to this receptor: After two AZD1222 doses, both the breadth and the depth of spike-specific TCRs were significantly higher than at day 0 and than in MenACWY recipients. Vaccine-associated CD4 TCRs spanned the whole spike protein, with dominant responses in regions 160-218 and 743-854. Conclusions about previously exposed vaccinees are limited because only six or seven AZD1222 recipients were SARS-CoV-2 seropositive at baseline. Epitopes outside the regions mutated in the B.1.351 and B.1.1.7 variants were reportedly recognized by nearly half of the unique spike-specific TCRs. In the small 56-69-year group, the increase in depth fell short of significance, most likely because of low power. Participants were mostly white British and included more females than males, and it was suggested by the authors that clonal diversity may have been underestimated. Because no samples from the day 14 peak response were available, repertoires could be characterized only after the peak T cell response.

This receptor chain uses TRBV2 and TRBJ1-2; the D gene is perhaps TRBD1, on 5 matching bases. The receptor was derived from an adult who received the AZD1222 COVID-19 vaccine. Source: peripheral blood, taken 28 days after the second AZD1222 dose. The DNA sequence is TGTGCCAGCACTCCCGCAGGGACCTATGGCTACACCTTC. The encoded protein is CASTPAGTYGYTF. The full variable domain, with segments outside the CDR3 supplied by the reference TRBV2 and TRBJ1-2 proteins, appears as EPEVTQTPSHQVTQMGQEVILRCVPISNHLYFYWYRQILGQKVEFLVSFYNNEISEKSEIFDDQFSVERPDGSNFTLKIRSTKLEDSAMYFCASTPAGTYGYTFGSGTRLTVV.